The clone carrying this T cell receptor (beta chain) was observed at least ten times. TCRdb fed the PCR reads into MiXCR, producing one record per CDR3 protein. The data contain about 630,000 distinct CDR3 sequences, about 25% of them singletons. V dropped 3 bases and J dropped 3 bases, with 11 bases sitting between them. The CDR3 is made up of 15 amino acids. The data stem from a study of molecular identifiers for immune sequencing clone quantification. A CD8+CD4-CCR7+CD45RA+ phenotype served as the sorting definition for naive CD8 T cells. The origin of this receptor is a human donor in good health. Some libraries in this study had Jurkat cell RNA spiked in. V usage is TRBV12-3 or TRBV12-4 and J usage is TRBJ1-4, with D possibly TRBD1 on 5 matching bases. The sequencing sample was made of naive CD8+ T cells from blood, with Jurkat cell RNA spiked in. Indicated subset: FACS-sorted CD8+CD4-CCR7+CD45RA+ naive T cells. The CDR3 nucleotides read TGTGCCAGCAGTTTTACAGGAGATGCTAATGAAAAACTGTTTTTT. This gives the protein CASSFTGDANEKLFF.